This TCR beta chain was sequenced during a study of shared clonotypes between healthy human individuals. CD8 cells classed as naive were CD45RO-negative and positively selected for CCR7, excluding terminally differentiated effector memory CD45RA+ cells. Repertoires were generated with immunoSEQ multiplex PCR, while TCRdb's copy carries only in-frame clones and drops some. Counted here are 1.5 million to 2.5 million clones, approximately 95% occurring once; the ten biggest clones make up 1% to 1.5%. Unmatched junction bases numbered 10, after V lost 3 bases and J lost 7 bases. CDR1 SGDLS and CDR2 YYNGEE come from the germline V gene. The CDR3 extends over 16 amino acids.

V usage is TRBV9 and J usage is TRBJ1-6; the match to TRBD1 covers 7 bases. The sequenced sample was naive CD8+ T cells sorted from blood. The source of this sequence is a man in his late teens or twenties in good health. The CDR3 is CASSAPQGTWNSPLHF. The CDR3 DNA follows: TGTGCCAGCAGCGCACCACAGGGGACTTGGAATTCACCCCTCCACTTT. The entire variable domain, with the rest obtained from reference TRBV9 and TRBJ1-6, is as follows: DSGVTQTPKHLITATGQRVTLRCSPRSGDLSVYWYQQSLDQGLQFLIQYYNGEERAKGNILERFSAQQFPDLHSELNLSSLELGDSALYFCASSAPQGTWNSPLHFGNGTRLTVT.